Sequencing of this TCR beta chain was carried out in a study of identifying expanded T cells in peripheral blood. Remarks on this clone: Its antigen remains unknown.

Study-wide results and limits: Variance in clone template counts between two-week samples significantly increased with total template count across all healthy donors. Over about two and four weeks, about 16 and 20 clones changed, versus 1.2 between replicates.

No infections or other immune events were documented during collection. The V gene end was trimmed by 3 bases and the J gene end by 2 bases; junction bases not matched to a gene: 8. CDR1 and CDR2 (germline): LNHDA, SQIVND (reference sequence). The CDR3 runs to 17 residues. Clones were read by immunoSEQ multiplex PCR, and TCRdb kept only the in-frame ones, dropping some. The sample lists around 100,000 clones; 75% to 90% were seen once. Sequenced sample: blood. The V gene is TRBV19, the J gene TRBJ2-3; 10 bases agree with TRBD2. The TCR comes from a person aged 18 to 70 in good health. CDR3 sequence reads: CASSMGLSGGVTDTQYF. In DNA, the CDR3 is TGTGCCAGTAGTATGGGACTAAGCGGGGGGGTCACAGATACGCAGTATTTT.